The source of this TCR beta chain is a study of cytomegalovirus exposure and HLA in healthy donors. With 60 Vbeta and 13 Jbeta primers, the PCR was carried out. TCRdb keeps only in-frame clones here, not all; method: immunoSEQ multiplex PCR. The profile shows 250,000 to 350,000 clones, 75% to 90% of them singletons. The study, taken as a whole, reports: TCR beta chain V- and J-gene trimming was linked, in a later analysis, to a missense variant in DCLRE1C. A later analysis, which compared TCR beta chains of equal frequency, found the HLA-associated ones more clonally expanded.

The J segment lost 5 bases and the V segment lost 6 bases, leaving 10 bases of the junction unmatched. Germline CDR1 and CDR2: MNHEY and SMNVEV (reference sequence). The CDR3 totals 14 residues. In the case of this clone: The antigen remains undetermined.

The J gene is TRBJ2-7, the V gene TRBV27, with TRBD1 matching 7 bases. Sequenced: PBMCs. This receptor was taken from a middle-aged man in good health and CMV-seropositive. CDR3 residues: CASSLIDRVDEQYF. The CDR3 region has the DNA TGTGCCAGCAGCCTTATAGACAGGGTAGACGAGCAGTACTTC.